This T cell receptor (beta chain) was sequenced in a study of T cell responses to AZD1222 COVID-19 vaccine. At the level of the study: The study pooled second doses at about 4 or about 12 weeks.

The V gene lost 5 bases and the J gene lost 5 bases, with 5 bases spanning the gap. The CDR3 length is 11 residues. Looked up from germline, CDR1 is SGHAT and CDR2 is FQNNGV. In regard to this clone: Its cognate antigen is unknown.

Profiled with immunoSEQ multiplex PCR; TCRdb holds only in-frame clones, not every one. The table records around 130,000 clones, 93% of them present only once. Points from the study as a whole: Nearly half of spike-specific TCRs reportedly go after variant regions that carry no mutations. All repertoire sampling was performed exclusively after the peak T cell response.

The sequence came from an adult in good health. Specimen: peripheral blood, collected on day 0 of AZD1222 vaccination. This chain links TRBV11-2 with TRBJ2-3; unclear D gene. For the CDR3, the DNA is TGTGCCAGCAGCCACGGAGATACGCAGTATTTT. Its protein is CASSHGDTQYF.